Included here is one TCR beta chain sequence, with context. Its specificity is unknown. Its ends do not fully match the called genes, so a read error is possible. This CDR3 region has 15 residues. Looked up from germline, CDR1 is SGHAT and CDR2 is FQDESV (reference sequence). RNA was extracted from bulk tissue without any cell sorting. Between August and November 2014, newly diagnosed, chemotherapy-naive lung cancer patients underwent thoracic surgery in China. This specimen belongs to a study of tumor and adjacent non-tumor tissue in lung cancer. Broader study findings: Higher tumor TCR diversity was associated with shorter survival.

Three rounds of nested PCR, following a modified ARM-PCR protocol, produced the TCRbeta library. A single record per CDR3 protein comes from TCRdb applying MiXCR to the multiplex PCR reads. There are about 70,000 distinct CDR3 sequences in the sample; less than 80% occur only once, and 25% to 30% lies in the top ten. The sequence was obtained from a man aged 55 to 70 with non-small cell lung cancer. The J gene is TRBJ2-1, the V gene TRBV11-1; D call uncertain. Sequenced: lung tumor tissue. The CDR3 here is CASSFGTYSTNEQFF. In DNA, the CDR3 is TGTGCCAGCAGCTTCGGCACCTATAGCACCAATGAGCAATTCTTC.